The clone carrying this T cell receptor (beta chain) was found many times. CDR1 is MNHEY, CDR2 SVGAGI, per germline. J was trimmed by 10 bases and V by 6 bases; bases with no gene match: 9. CDR3 length: 15 residues. Time point indicated: patch test 1, 2 weeks after DPC sensitization. Documented treatment: therapeutic diphenylcyclopropenone sensitization with weekly scalp DPC. This entry comes from a study of human T cells and chemical hapten exposure. Overall study context: Cases of alopecia areata, totalis or universalis occurred in a predominantly female patient group. Per-sample TCR yields varied mainly from small pooled library volume differences.

The study's library attached unique molecular identifiers to single cDNA molecules. In the original analysis: TCR counts had a median of approximately 96,000 per sample and spanned roughly 20,000 to 690,600. TCRdb re-derived calls from the RACE reads in MiXCR, one entry per CDR3 protein. V and J calls and clone size were set by TCRdb, not the authors. The sample shows more than 100,000 distinct CDR3 sequences, roughly an eighth of them seen only once. V usage is TRBV6-5 and J usage is TRBJ1-6; 10 bases fit TRBD1. The sequence was obtained from a man aged 18 to 30 with alopecia areata. Some clones in this sample may be carry-over from other donors' samples. Here the sequenced sample was whole blood, taken in connection with sensitization to the hapten diphenylcyclopropenone (DPC). The CDR3: CASRQSGTGVSPLHF. The CDR3 DNA is TGTGCCAGCAGACAATCCGGGACAGGGGTCTCACCCCTCCACTTT.